This T cell receptor (beta chain) was recovered during a study of memory CD4+ T cells and cytomegalovirus serostatus. The study's findings and limits: Suggested: most of the CMV-linked TCR signature lies in CD4+ memory cells. CMV serostatus prediction reached median AUC about 0.95, or 0.9 with US-trained model.

Single viable CD3+CD4+CD8-CD45RO+ cells were sorted as the memory CD4+ T cells. CD4+ T cells were isolated by positive magnetic selection. Profiled with immunoSEQ multiplex PCR; TCRdb holds only in-frame clones, not every one. The table lists approximately 47,000 clones, around 80% of them singletons. Regarding this clone: Its antigen remains unidentified.

The CDR3 spans 16 residues. Germline V gene sequence: CDR1 SGHNT, CDR2 YYREEE (reference sequence). J was trimmed by 0 bases and V by 4 bases; bases with no gene match: 4. The sequenced sample was memory CD4+ T cells from blood. The chain links TRBV5-4 to TRBJ2-2, with 9 positions matching TRBD2. The receptor comes from an adult in good health and CMV-seronegative. The DNA of the CDR3 is TGTGCCAGCAGCAAAGTAGCGGGGGCGAACACCGGGGAGCTGTTTTTT. Translated: CASSKVAGANTGELFF.